Listed below are T cell receptor beta chains from one sample, sequenced in a study of blood T cell repertoires in COVID-19. The protocol was immunoSEQ multiplex PCR, while the TCRdb copy is restricted to in-frame clones and leaves out a portion. The data hold 200,000 or so clones, with around 85% observed a single time. Sequencing was performed on peripheral blood. All receptors derive from a person aged 70 to 80 with COVID-19, enrolled during active disease. CDR3s include the opening cysteine and the closing phenylalanine or tryptophan. D genes are given only for firm matches.

v_gene	d_gene	j_gene	CDR3aa
TRBV11-1	NA	TRBJ2-7	CASSLRTNNYEQYF
TRBV5-1	TRBD1	TRBJ2-5	CASSQLTGGLGETQYF
TRBV6-2/TRBV6-3	NA	TRBJ2-7	CASSLTESYEQYF
TRBV7-8	NA	TRBJ1-1	CASSQPPPPTATEAFF
TRBV9	TRBD1	TRBJ1-3	CASSERGQTANTIYF
TRBV18	NA	TRBJ2-1	CASSPIGGGTYNEQFF
TRBV5-6	NA	TRBJ1-1	CASSLWPNTEAFF
TRBV3-1/TRBV3-2	NA	TRBJ1-4	CASSQGPGEKLFF
TRBV7-2	NA	TRBJ2-2	CASSQGSGNTGELFF
TRBV5-1	TRBD1	TRBJ1-2	CASSVDRPPSYGYTF
TRBV4-2	NA	TRBJ2-3	CASSQGPTDTQYF
TRBV9	NA	TRBJ2-7	CASSVTPRAADYEQYF
TRBV7-8	NA	TRBJ1-1	CASSSDSPAFF
TRBV6-5	NA	TRBJ1-3	CASGQNIGNTIYF
TRBV19	TRBD1	TRBJ2-5	CASSSGQGRSETQYF
TRBV7-2	TRBD1	TRBJ1-1	CASSYRTGTGTEAFF
TRBV19	TRBD1	TRBJ1-5	CASSIKTGGWQPQHF
TRBV27	TRBD2	TRBJ2-1	CASSVDRAGAIRVNEQFF
TRBV19	NA	TRBJ2-5	CASSLSGARGETQYF
TRBV2	NA	TRBJ1-5	CASSSDQGNQPQHF
TRBV19	NA	TRBJ2-7	CASSIGRGSEQYF
TRBV11-3	TRBD2	TRBJ2-3	CASSIGTSGTDTQYF
TRBV5-1	TRBD1	TRBJ2-7	CASSLVRAGGGSYEQYF
TRBV6-5	NA	TRBJ2-2	CASSPLTATTGELFF
TRBV5-1	TRBD2	TRBJ2-7	CASSSALAGGKSYEQYF
TRBV2	NA	TRBJ2-3	CASSVEGATDTQYF
TRBV19	NA	TRBJ1-5	CASTTGTNSNQPQHF
TRBV30	TRBD1	TRBJ2-7	CAWSGDRREQYF
TRBV28	NA	TRBJ1-1	CASHPPDSGSGSDIF
TRBV6-1	TRBD1	TRBJ1-4	CASSDGTGPNEKLFF
TRBV3-1/TRBV3-2	TRBD2	TRBJ2-2	CASSQVRQRGVNTGELFF
TRBV27	NA	TRBJ2-7	CASSLNQDYYEQYF
TRBV20-1	NA	TRBJ2-1	CSATGLGEQFF
TRBV7-3	TRBD1	TRBJ2-1	CASSSRDRTPYNEQFF
TRBV29-1	TRBD1	TRBJ2-3	CSVVRTGPDTQYF
TRBV25-1	TRBD1	TRBJ1-2	CASSRTGDRGYTF
TRBV7-8	NA	TRBJ2-7	CASSLTYGGSYEQYF
TRBV28	NA	TRBJ1-5	CASSLVGPDNQPQHF
TRBV7-6	NA	TRBJ2-2	CASSLDGVDTGELFF
TRBV6-5	NA	TRBJ1-5	CASRGQPNQPQHF
TRBV7-2	TRBD2	TRBJ2-3	CASSFSGTSGGADTQYF
TRBV29-1	NA	TRBJ1-3	CSVAQDSGNTIYF
TRBV7-2	NA	TRBJ2-4	CASSLAGLNIQYF
TRBV6-5	TRBD2	TRBJ2-7	CASKVAGGHEQYF